The sample holds a few counts of the clone carrying this T cell receptor beta chain. This specimen comes from a study of cytomegalovirus exposure and HLA in healthy donors. The PCR had 60 Vbeta and 13 Jbeta primers. Some clones are missing from TCRdb's copy, which holds only in-frame ones; the method was immunoSEQ multiplex PCR. The sample has more than 95,000 clones; 60% to 75% are singletons. The CDR3 is made up of 14 amino acids. Trimming cost V 5 bases and J 3 bases; bases outside gene matches: 4. The germline CDR1 and CDR2 sequences are ENHRY and SYGVKD. The V and J genes are TRBV10-3 and TRBJ2-3, with TRBD1 matching over 8 bases. The source material was PBMCs. The origin of this receptor is a female donor in good health and CMV-seropositive. The CDR3 region is CAISRGQVTDTQYF. The CDR3 bases are TGTGCCATCAGTAGGGGACAGGTAACAGATACGCAGTATTTT.